Below, 30 T cell receptor beta chains from the same sample are listed, as sequenced in a study of identical twins. A single record per CDR3 protein comes from TCRdb applying MiXCR to the 5' RACE reads. The data show hundreds of thousands of distinct CDR3 sequences, around 20% seen once. This sample also appeared in a second study, on T cells expressing NK-cell markers.

Sequenced material: PBMCs. Receptors originate from a woman aged 18 to 35 in good health.

This clonotype has more than one count but fewer than ten. The chain carries TRBV7-7 and TRBJ2-2; 8 bases match TRBD2. The germline gives CDR1 SSHAT, CDR2 FNYEAQ (reference sequence). J was trimmed by 5 bases and V by 0 bases; bases with no gene match: 14. CDR3 size: 19 residues. CDR3 nucleotide sequence: TGTGCCAGCAGCTTAGCGCTCCGTCCGGGTGCTAGCGGGACCGGGGAGCTGTTTTTT. It encodes CASSLALRPGASGTGELFF.

This clonotype was found a few times. The chain links TRBV12-3 or TRBV12-4 to TRBJ2-2; D may correspond to TRBD1 or TRBD2 (5 bases each). V lost 5 bases and J 5 bases, leaving 21 bases between the germline ends. CDR3 size: 17 residues. The CDR3 DNA follows: TGTGCCAGCAGTACATCGACGAGGGGCTCGGGGACCGGGGAGCTGTTTTTT. It yields the protein CASSTSTRGSGTGELFF.

This clonotype was recorded many times. J is TRBJ2-7 and V is TRBV10-3; 9 nucleotides line up with TRBD2. Trimming removed 8 bases from V and 5 bases from J; junction bases left unmatched: 19. The CDR3 totals 17 residues. CDR1 is ENHRY, CDR2 SYGVKD, per germline. CDR3 sequence: CAILKDLAGPFLNEQYF. The CDR3 DNA sequence: TGTGCCATCCTAAAAGATCTAGCGGGGCCATTTTTGAACGAGCAGTACTTC.

This chain connects TRBV7-2 to TRBJ2-7, with a weak D call TRBD2 (7 bases). Germline values: CDR1 SGHTA, CDR2 FQGNSA. V was trimmed by 2 bases and J by 1 base, leaving 12 bases between them. The CDR3 loop spans 15 amino acids. CDR3: CASSLRTAGSYEQYF. CDR3 nucleotides: TGTGCCAGCAGCTTAAGGACAGCGGGATCCTACGAGCAGTACTTC.

The chain recombines TRBV5-1 with TRBJ1-2, with D possibly TRBD1 on 6 matching bases. V shed 2 bases and J shed 8 bases, with 13 bases lying between them. The CDR3 has 13 amino acids. CDR1 is SGHRS and CDR2 is YFSETQ in the germline V gene. CDR3 coding DNA: TGCGCCAGCAGCTTACAGGGAGGAGAGGGCTACACCTTC. Translated: CASSLQGGEGYTF.

CDR3 bases: TGCAGTGCCCCCCGGCTAGAGACGCAGTATTTT. Its protein product is CSAPRLETQYF. V gene TRBV20-1 combines with J gene TRBJ2-3, with D uncertain. V dropped 6 bases and J dropped 9 bases, with 13 bases sitting between them. This CDR3 is built from 11 residues. CDR1 and CDR2 (germline): DFQATT, SNEGSKA (reference sequence).

This rearrangement joins TRBV21-1 to TRBJ1-2. TRBV21-1 is recorded as a pseudogene. The CDR3 runs to 13 residues. The CDR3 DNA sequence: TGTGCCAGCAGCAGTGTTCGCAACTATGGCTACACCTTC. This gives the protein CASSSVRNYGYTF.

This clonotype turned up a few times. The chain carries TRBV12-5 and TRBJ2-1, with TRBD2 matching over 9 bases. Germline-derived CDR1 and CDR2 are LGHNT and FRNRAP. The CDR3 sequence is 16 residues long. Germline trimming cut 10 bases from V and 1 base from J; bases unmatched to any gene: 11. In nucleotides, the CDR3 is TGTGCTACGCAGGTCGGGCGGGAGGGATCCTACAATGAGCAGTTCTTC. Its translation: CATQVGREGSYNEQFF.

This clonotype appeared a few times. The V gene is TRBV2, the J gene TRBJ1-2, with 7 bases lining up with TRBD1. CDR1 is SNHLY, CDR2 FYNNEI, per germline. The V and J ends lost 3 bases and 6 bases, in that order; junction bases with no gene match: 4. The CDR3 runs 13 residues. The CDR3 is CASSEGQLNGYTF. The CDR3 DNA is TGTGCCAGCAGTGAGGGACAGTTAAATGGCTACACCTTC.

This clonotype was seen a handful of times. The rearrangement joins TRBV2 to TRBJ2-5; D unresolved. The V end lost 7 bases, the J end lost 5 bases, and 11 bases lay between the germline ends. CDR1 is SNHLY, CDR2 FYNNEI, per germline. There are 12 residues in the CDR3. The CDR3 region is CASMEGAETQYF. For the CDR3, the DNA is TGTGCCAGCATGGAAGGAGCGGAGACCCAGTACTTC.

The rearrangement joins TRBV5-6 to TRBJ2-1, with 8 bases fitting TRBD1. Germline CDR1 and CDR2: SGHDT and YYEEEE. This CDR3 is 12 amino acids long. V lost 3 bases and J lost 10; bases outside the gene matches: 3. In DNA, the CDR3 is TGTGCCAGCAGCTCCGGGACAGGAGAGCAGTTCTTC. Protein: CASSSGTGEQFF.

This clonotype was seen at least ten times. DNA of the CDR3: TGTGCCAGCAGCCAGAGGGGGGGGGGCAATGAGCAGTTCTTC. This encodes CASSQRGGGNEQFF. This chain connects TRBV4-2 to TRBJ2-1; tentatively, D is TRBD2 (7 bases). Germline CDR1 reads LGHNA; CDR2 reads YNFKEQ. The V end was cut by 3 bases, the J end by 6 bases, with 12 bases between. CDR3 length equals 14 residues.

A few counts support this clonotype. The gene calls are TRBV5-6 and TRBJ1-4; D is uncertain. The length of the CDR3 is 13 residues. CDR1 and CDR2 (germline): SGHDT, YYEEEE. V was cut by 2 bases and J by 6 bases, with 8 bases left in between. The CDR3: CASSFVRDEKLFF. The CDR3 DNA reads as TGTGCCAGCAGCTTTGTGAGGGATGAAAAACTGTTTTTT.

This clonotype has more than one count but fewer than ten. The chain is built from TRBV12-3 or TRBV12-4 and TRBJ2-2; 13 bases agree with TRBD2. This CDR3 is 17 amino acids long. The V segment lost 3 bases and the J segment 2 bases; nucleotides outside the gene matches: 3. The CDR3 reads CASSFPGLAGNTGELFF. The CDR3 DNA reads TGTGCCAGCAGTTTCCCGGGACTAGCGGGAAACACCGGGGAGCTGTTTTTT.

The chain combines TRBV30 with TRBJ2-1; TRBD1 might be the D (5 bases). The CDR3 has 11 amino acids. Germline CDR1 and CDR2: GTSNPN and SVGIG (reference sequence). Trimming cost V 3 bases and J 6 bases, with 6 bases left between them. Here the CDR3 reads CAWRTVNEQFF. Written as DNA, the CDR3 is TGTGCCTGGAGGACAGTCAATGAGCAGTTCTTC.

This clonotype was observed a handful of times. J is TRBJ2-1 and V is TRBV11-3; D unresolved. V lost 5 bases and J 6 bases, leaving 8 bases between the germline ends. Per the germline V gene, CDR1 is SGHNT and CDR2 is YENEEA. The CDR3 length is 12 residues. CDR3 bases: TGTGCCAGCAGCCTGGGTTTCAATGAGCAGTTCTTC. Residues: CASSLGFNEQFF.

This sequence joins TRBV6-1 and TRBJ2-1; maybe TRBD1 (7 bases). Trimming removed 10 bases from V and 7 bases from J, with 17 bases in between. CDR1 and CDR2 from the germline V gene are MNHNS and SASEGT. This CDR3 region has 13 residues. This CDR3 reads CATKAGGSNEQFF. The CDR3 DNA reads TGTGCCACGAAAGCAGGGGGGAGTAATGAGCAGTTCTTC.

This clonotype was counted ten times or more. V gene TRBV20-1 combines with J gene TRBJ2-1; weak D call: TRBD2 (6 bases). Trimming removed 3 bases at V and 5 bases at J, with 14 bases between. Germline lookup yields CDR1 DFQATT and CDR2 SNEGSKA (reference sequence). This CDR3 is built from 14 residues. Here the CDR3 DNA reads TGCAGTGCTAGCGTACTAGCAGCGAACAATGAGCAGTTCTTC. Its translation is CSASVLAANNEQFF.

V is TRBV6-5 and J is TRBJ1-1; 8 bases map to TRBD1. The germline V gene encodes CDR1 MNHEY and CDR2 SVGAGI. Trimming at V came to 5 bases and at J to 9 bases, leaving 5 bases not matched to a gene. This CDR3 region has 12 residues. The CDR3 loop is CASSDRDRQAFF. For the CDR3, the DNA is TGTGCCAGCAGTGACCGGGACAGGCAAGCTTTCTTT.

This clonotype was observed a handful of times. In DNA form, the CDR3 reads TGCGCCAGCAGCCCCCTAGGCACCGAGGATACGCAGTATTTT. Translating it yields CASSPLGTEDTQYF. The rearrangement links TRBV5-1 to TRBJ2-3; D not certain. The CDR3 spans 14 residues. The germline gives CDR1 SGHRS, CDR2 YFSETQ. V shed 4 bases and J shed 6 bases, with 15 bases lying between them.

This clonotype was found a few times. V usage is TRBV20-1 and J usage is TRBJ1-4; TRBD1 is a possible D gene (5 bases). The V end lost 1 base, the J end lost 7 bases, and 13 bases lay between the germline ends. Germline V CDR1 and CDR2: DFQATT, SNEGSKA (reference sequence). The CDR3 runs 14 residues. CDR3 sequence: CSARVRIQGEKLFF. CDR3 nucleotides: TGCAGTGCTAGAGTCCGGATCCAGGGTGAAAAACTGTTTTTT.

In its sample, this clonotype was seen a few times. The genes are TRBV5-1 and TRBJ2-1, with unresolved D. The V end lost 0 bases, the J end lost 4 bases, and 17 bases lay between the germline ends. CDR3 length: 17 residues. Looked up from germline, CDR1 is SGHRS and CDR2 is YFSETQ. The CDR3 DNA reads TGCGCCAGCAGCTTGGGGGCCCTTGGGGATAGGTACAATGAGCAGTTCTTC. Protein product: CASSLGALGDRYNEQFF.

The rearrangement joins TRBV27 to TRBJ2-1; a weak D match, TRBD2 (6 bases). The CDR3 is 15 residues long. Trimming pared 6 bases from V and 6 bases from J, leaving 18 bases between. Looked up from germline, CDR1 is MNHEY and CDR2 is SMNVEV (reference sequence). Written as DNA, the CDR3 is TGTGCCAGCAGCTACAAGGACGGGGGTTTCAATGAGCAGTTCTTC. It codes for CASSYKDGGFNEQFF.

The gene calls are TRBV6-2 or TRBV6-3 and TRBJ2-4; D is ambiguous. CDR3 length equals 18 residues. V lost 0 bases and J lost 0, with 15 bases in between. Germline V CDR1 and CDR2: MNHEY, SVGEGT. The chain's CDR3 is CASSYSMILRLAKNIQYF. CDR3 nucleotide sequence: TGTGCCAGCAGTTACTCGATGATTCTTAGACTAGCCAAAAACATTCAGTACTTC.

The chain couples TRBV27 to TRBJ1-1, with D perhaps TRBD1 (5 bases). V shed 6 bases and J shed 7 bases, with 15 bases lying between them. In germline, CDR1 is MNHEY, CDR2 SMNVEV (reference sequence). This CDR3 spans 13 amino acids. The CDR3 DNA reads as TGTGCCAGCAGGACCTATCGGGACGGTGAAGCTTTCTTT. Residues: CASRTYRDGEAFF.

This sequence joins TRBV7-9 and TRBJ2-7, with 8 bases identical to TRBD2. With 5 bases clipped from V and 7 bases from J, the junction kept 13 bases outside the gene matches. The V gene's germline CDR1 is SEHNR and CDR2 FQNEAQ (reference sequence). This CDR3 region has 15 residues. DNA for the CDR3: TGTGCCAGCAGCGTCAACAGAGCGGGAGCTCAAGAGCAGTACTTC. This sequence encodes CASSVNRAGAQEQYF.

V is TRBV20-1 and J is TRBJ2-7; 11 bases agree with TRBD2. J lost 1 base, V lost 4 bases, and 6 bases had no gene match. Per the germline V gene, CDR1 is DFQATT and CDR2 is SNEGSKA (reference sequence). The CDR3 totals 15 residues. DNA for the CDR3: TGCAGTGCTAACCACTTAGCGGGGGGGTCCTACGAGCAGTACTTC. Its protein product is CSANHLAGGSYEQYF.

This clonotype was seen once. The chain uses TRBV11-2 and TRBJ2-5; D call uncertain. With 7 bases removed from V and 5 bases from J, the gap between germline ends came to 11 bases. The CDR3 covers 12 residues. Per germline, CDR1 SGHAT and CDR2 FQNNGV. The CDR3 DNA reads TGTGCCAGCACCTCCCCGAAGGAGACCCAGTACTTC. This gives the protein CASTSPKETQYF.

This clonotype was observed a few times. This sequence joins TRBV15 and TRBJ2-5; D unclear. Germline loops: CDR1 LNHNV, CDR2 YYDKDF (reference sequence). Trimming removed 5 bases at V and 3 bases at J, with 7 bases between. The CDR3 totals 12 residues. CDR3 DNA sequence: TGTGCCACCAGCCCGACGGAAGAGACCCAGTACTTC. Translated, it gives CATSPTEETQYF.

Details on this clonotype: A single base separates this from a much larger clone, so it may be a read error. V and J are TRBV20-1 and TRBJ2-7; D gene ambiguous. Germline V gene sequence: CDR1 DFQATT, CDR2 SNEGSKA (reference sequence). The CDR3 has 11 residues. Written as DNA, the CDR3 is TGCAGGGCTAGAATCTCTGTCGAGCAGTACTTC. Its protein is CRARISVEQYF.